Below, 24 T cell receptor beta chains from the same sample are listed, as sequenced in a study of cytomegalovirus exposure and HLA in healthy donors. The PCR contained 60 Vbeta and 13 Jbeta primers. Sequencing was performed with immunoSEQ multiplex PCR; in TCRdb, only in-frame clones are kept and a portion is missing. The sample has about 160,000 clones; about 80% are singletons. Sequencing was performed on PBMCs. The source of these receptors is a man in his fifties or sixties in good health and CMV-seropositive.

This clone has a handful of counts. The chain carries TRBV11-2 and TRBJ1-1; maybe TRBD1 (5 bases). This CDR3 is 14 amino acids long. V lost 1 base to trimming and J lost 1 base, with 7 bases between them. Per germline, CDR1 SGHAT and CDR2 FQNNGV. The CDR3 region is CASSLVQGNTEAFF. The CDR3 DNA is TGTGCCAGCAGCTTAGTCCAGGGGAACACTGAAGCTTTCTTT.

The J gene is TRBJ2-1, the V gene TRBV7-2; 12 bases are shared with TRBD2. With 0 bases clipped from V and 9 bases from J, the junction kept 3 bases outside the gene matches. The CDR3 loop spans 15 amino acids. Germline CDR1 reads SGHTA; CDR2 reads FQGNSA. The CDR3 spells CASSLAGLAGSEQFF. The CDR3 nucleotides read TGTGCCAGCAGCTTAGCCGGACTAGCGGGAAGTGAGCAGTTCTTC.

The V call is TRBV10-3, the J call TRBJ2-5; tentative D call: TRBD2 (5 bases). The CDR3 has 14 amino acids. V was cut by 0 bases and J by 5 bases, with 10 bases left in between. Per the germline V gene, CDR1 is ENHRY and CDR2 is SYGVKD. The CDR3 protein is CAISESPGGETQYF. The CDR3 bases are TGTGCCATCAGTGAGTCGCCGGGCGGGGAGACCCAGTACTTC.

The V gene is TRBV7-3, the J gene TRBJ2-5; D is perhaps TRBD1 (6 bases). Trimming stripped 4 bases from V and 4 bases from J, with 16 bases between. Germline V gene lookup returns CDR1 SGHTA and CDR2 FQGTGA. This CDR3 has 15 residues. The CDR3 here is CASSSLQGLGETQYF. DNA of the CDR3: TGTGCCAGCAGCTCACTACAGGGTTTAGGAGAGACCCAGTACTTC.

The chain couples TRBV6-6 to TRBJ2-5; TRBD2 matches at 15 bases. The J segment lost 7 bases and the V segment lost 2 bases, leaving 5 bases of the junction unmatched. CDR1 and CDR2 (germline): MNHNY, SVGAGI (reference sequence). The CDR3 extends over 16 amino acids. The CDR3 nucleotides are TGTGCCAGCAGTTACGGGACTAGCGGGGGGATGGGGACCCAGTACTTC. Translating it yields CASSYGTSGGMGTQYF.

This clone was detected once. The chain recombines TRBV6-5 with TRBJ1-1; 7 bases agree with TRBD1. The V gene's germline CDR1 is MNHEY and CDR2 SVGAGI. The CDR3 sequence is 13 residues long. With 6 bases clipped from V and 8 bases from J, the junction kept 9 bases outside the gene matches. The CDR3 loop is CASRGTVIPEAFF. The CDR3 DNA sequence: TGTGCCAGCAGGGGGACAGTTATCCCCGAAGCTTTCTTT.

The CDR3 region has the DNA TGTGCCAGCAGTGAGAGACAGGGGCGCAATCAGCCCCAGCATTTT. Its translation: CASSERQGRNQPQHF. The chain joins TRBV2 to TRBJ1-5; 8 bases line up with TRBD1. This CDR3 has 15 amino acids. The J segment lost 2 bases and the V segment lost 3 bases, leaving 3 bases of the junction unmatched. Germline V lookup: CDR1 SNHLY, CDR2 FYNNEI.

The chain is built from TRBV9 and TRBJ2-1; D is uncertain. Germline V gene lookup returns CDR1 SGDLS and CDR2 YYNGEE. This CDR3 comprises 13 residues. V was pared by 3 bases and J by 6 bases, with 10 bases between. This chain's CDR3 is CASSAHPPNEQFF. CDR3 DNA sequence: TGTGCCAGCAGCGCCCATCCCCCCAATGAGCAGTTCTTC. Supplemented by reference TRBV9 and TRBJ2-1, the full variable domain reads DSGVTQTPKHLITATGQRVTLRCSPRSGDLSVYWYQQSLDQGLQFLIQYYNGEERAKGNILERFSAQQFPDLHSELNLSSLELGDSALYFCASSAHPPNEQFFGPGTRLTVL.

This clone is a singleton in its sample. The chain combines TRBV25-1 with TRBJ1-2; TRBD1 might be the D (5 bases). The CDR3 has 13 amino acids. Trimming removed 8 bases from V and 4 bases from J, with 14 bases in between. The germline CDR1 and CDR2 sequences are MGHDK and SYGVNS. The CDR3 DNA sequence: TGTGCCAGCGAAAGACAGTCGGGCTATGGCTACACCTTC. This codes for CASERQSGYGYTF.

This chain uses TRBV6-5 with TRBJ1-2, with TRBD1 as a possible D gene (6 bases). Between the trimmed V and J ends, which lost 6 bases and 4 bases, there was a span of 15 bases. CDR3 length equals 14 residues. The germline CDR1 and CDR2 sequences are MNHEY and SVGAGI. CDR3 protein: CASSPGGAVYGYTF. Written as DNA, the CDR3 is TGTGCCAGCAGCCCTGGGGGGGCAGTCTATGGCTACACCTTC.

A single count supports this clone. The CDR3 protein is CASSPTTNKGNTIYF. Here the CDR3 DNA reads TGCGCCAGCAGCCCGACGACAAATAAAGGAAACACCATATATTTT. The V call is TRBV5-1, the J call TRBJ1-3; unclear D gene. V was trimmed by 4 bases and J by 4 bases, leaving 15 bases between them. This CDR3 comprises 15 residues. Per the germline V gene, CDR1 is SGHRS and CDR2 is YFSETQ.

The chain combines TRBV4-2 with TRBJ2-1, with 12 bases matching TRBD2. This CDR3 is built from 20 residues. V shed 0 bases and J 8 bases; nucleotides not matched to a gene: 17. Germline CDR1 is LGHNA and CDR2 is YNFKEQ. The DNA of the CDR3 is TGTGCCAGCAGCCAAGACCTAGGAACCTTAAGCGGACTAGCGGGATATGAGCAGTTCTTC. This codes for CASSQDLGTLSGLAGYEQFF.

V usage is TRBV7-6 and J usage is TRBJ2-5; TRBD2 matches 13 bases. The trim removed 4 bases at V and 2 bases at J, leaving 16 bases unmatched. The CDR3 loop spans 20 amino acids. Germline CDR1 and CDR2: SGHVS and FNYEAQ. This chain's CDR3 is CASSSPGGLAGLQGQETQYF. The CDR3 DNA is TGTGCCAGCAGCTCCCCAGGGGGACTAGCGGGGCTGCAAGGACAAGAGACCCAGTACTTC.

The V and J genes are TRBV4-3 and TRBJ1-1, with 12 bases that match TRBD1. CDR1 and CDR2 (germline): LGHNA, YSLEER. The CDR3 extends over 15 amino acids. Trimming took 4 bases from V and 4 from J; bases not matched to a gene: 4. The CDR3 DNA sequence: TGCGCCAGCAGCCGGGGACAGGGGGCTGTCACTGAAGCTTTCTTT. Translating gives CASSRGQGAVTEAFF.

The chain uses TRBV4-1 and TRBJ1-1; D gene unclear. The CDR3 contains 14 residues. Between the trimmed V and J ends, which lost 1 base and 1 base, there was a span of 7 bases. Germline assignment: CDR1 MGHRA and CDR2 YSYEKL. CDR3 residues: CASSQGRKNTEAFF. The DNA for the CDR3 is TGCGCCAGCAGCCAAGGGCGGAAGAACACTGAAGCTTTCTTT.

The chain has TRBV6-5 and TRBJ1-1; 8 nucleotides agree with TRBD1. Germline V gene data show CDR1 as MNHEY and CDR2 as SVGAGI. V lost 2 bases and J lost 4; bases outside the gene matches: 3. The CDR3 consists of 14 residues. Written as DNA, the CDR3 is TGTGCCAGCAGTTACCAGGGGGCATTCACTGAAGCTTTCTTT. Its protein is CASSYQGAFTEAFF.

The CDR3 loop is CASSLTGTGASGGANVLTF. DNA of the CDR3: TGCGCCAGCAGCCTCACCGGGACAGGGGCGTCCGGGGGGGCCAACGTCCTGACTTTC. The chain has TRBV4-1 and TRBJ2-6; 10 bases agree with TRBD1. V trimming: 4 bases; J trimming: 4 bases; junction bases outside the gene matches: 13. The V gene's germline CDR1 is MGHRA and CDR2 YSYEKL. The CDR3 runs 19 residues.

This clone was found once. The CDR3 reads CASSYSGRVYEQYF. The CDR3, as DNA: TGTGCCAGCAGTTACTCGGGCAGGGTGTACGAGCAGTACTTC. This chain links TRBV6-6 with TRBJ2-7; tentative D call: TRBD1 (5 bases). Trimming removed 0 bases from V and 4 bases from J, with 10 bases in between. CDR3 length: 14 amino acids. Germline V gene data show CDR1 as MNHNY and CDR2 as SVGAGI (reference sequence).

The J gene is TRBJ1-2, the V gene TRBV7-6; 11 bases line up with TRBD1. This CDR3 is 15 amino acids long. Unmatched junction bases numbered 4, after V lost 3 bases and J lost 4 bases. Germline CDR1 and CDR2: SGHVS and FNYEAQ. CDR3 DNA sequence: TGTGCCAGCAGCTTGGGACAGGGGGGGGGCTATGGCTACACCTTC. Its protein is CASSLGQGGGYGYTF.

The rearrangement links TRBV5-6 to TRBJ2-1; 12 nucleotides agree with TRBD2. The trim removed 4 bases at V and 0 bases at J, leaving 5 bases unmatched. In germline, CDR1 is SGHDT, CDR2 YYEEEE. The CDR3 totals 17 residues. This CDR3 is CASSPTSGGLSYNEQFF. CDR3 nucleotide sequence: TGTGCCAGCAGCCCCACTAGCGGGGGGCTCTCCTACAATGAGCAGTTCTTC.

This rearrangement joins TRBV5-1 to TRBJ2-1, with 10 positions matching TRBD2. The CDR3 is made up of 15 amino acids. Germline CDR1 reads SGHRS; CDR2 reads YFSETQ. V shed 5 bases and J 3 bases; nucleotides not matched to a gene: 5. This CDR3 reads CASSSTSGDYNEQFF. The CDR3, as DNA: TGCGCCAGCAGTTCCACTAGCGGGGACTACAATGAGCAGTTCTTC.

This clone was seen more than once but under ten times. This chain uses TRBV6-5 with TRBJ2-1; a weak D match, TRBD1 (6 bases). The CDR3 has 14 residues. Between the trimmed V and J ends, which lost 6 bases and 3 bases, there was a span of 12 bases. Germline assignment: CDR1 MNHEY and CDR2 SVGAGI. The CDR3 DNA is TGTGCCAGCAGCCAGACAGGTTACTACAATGAGCAGTTCTTC. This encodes CASSQTGYYNEQFF.

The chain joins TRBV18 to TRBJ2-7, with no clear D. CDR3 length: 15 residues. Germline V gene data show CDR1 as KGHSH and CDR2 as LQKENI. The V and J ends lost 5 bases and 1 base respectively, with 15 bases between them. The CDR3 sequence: CASSNDDLSSYEQYF. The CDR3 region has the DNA TGTGCCAGCTCAAACGACGACTTGTCGTCCTACGAGCAGTACTTC.

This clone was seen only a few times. CDR3 protein: CASSPSTRMNTEAFF. The CDR3 DNA is TGTGCCAGCAGCCCCTCGACAAGGATGAACACTGAAGCTTTCTTT. This chain links TRBV5-4 with TRBJ1-1; D is uncertain. V lost 4 bases and J 0 bases, leaving 13 bases between the germline ends. The CDR3 loop spans 15 amino acids. Germline values: CDR1 SGHNT, CDR2 YYREEE (reference sequence). Full variable domain (remainder filled in from reference TRBV5-4 and TRBJ1-1): ETGVTQSPTHLIKTRGQQVTLRCSSQSGHNTVSWYQQALGQGPQFIFQYYREEENGRGNFPPRFSGLQFPNYSSELNVNALELDDSALYLCASSPSTRMNTEAFFGQGTRLTVV.